The subject of this entry is one T cell receptor beta chain. The antigen remains unidentified. Assay used: immunoSEQ multiplex PCR; TCRdb lists only in-frame clones, some missing. The sample has 57,000 or so clones; about 89% are singletons. The data stem from a study of OX40 agonist ivuxolimab in advanced cancers. Overall study results and limits: There was clonal expansion of CD4+ and CD8+ blood T cells by week 6 at 0.1 to 3.0 mg/kg.

This CDR3 has 16 residues. The J segment lost 7 bases and the V segment lost 5 bases, leaving 10 bases of the junction unmatched. Per germline, CDR1 SEHNR and CDR2 FQNEAQ (reference sequence). This TCR derives from an adult with an advanced solid tumor such as melanoma, head and neck, liver or kidney cancer. The sequencing here drew on CD4+ or CD8+ T cells sorted from blood, taken in a trial of the OX40 agonist ivuxolimab. The J gene is TRBJ2-5, the V gene TRBV7-9; 13 bases fit TRBD2. Written as DNA, the CDR3 is TGTGCCAGCAGCCCCTTGACTAGCGGGAGGAGAGGGACCCAGTACTTC. It codes for CASSPLTSGRRGTQYF.